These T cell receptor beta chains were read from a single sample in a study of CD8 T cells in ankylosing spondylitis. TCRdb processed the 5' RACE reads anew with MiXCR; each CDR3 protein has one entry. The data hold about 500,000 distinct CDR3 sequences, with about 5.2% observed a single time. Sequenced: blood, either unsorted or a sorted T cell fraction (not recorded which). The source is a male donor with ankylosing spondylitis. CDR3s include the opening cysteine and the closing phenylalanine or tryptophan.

CDR3 protein: CSAPSGASTDTQYF
V gene: TRBV20-1

CDR3 protein: CASSPSSGIVSPLHF
V gene: TRBV4-2

CDR3 protein: CASSVSDNPGTGPTDTQYF
V gene: TRBV9

CDR3 protein: CASSWDPGQETQYF
V gene: TRBV5-1

CDR3 protein: CASSVHLSSYEQYF
V gene: TRBV19

CDR3 protein: CASSYPGDRNEAFF
V gene: TRBV5-1

CDR3 protein: CSARDLDLRQGYWNEQFF
V gene: TRBV20-1

CDR3 protein: CASSFTSGSSGEQYF
V gene: TRBV7-2

CDR3 protein: CAISGPLLPHNEQFF
V gene: TRBV10-3

CDR3 protein: CSGGRGPQETQYF
V gene: TRBV29-1

CDR3 protein: CSARDQGMEGGYTF
V gene: TRBV20-1

CDR3 protein: CASSSASADTEAFF
V gene: TRBV7-9

CDR3 protein: CASSFVPRGHSYEQYF
V gene: TRBV28

CDR3 protein: CASSLRAGGGETQYF
V gene: TRBV7-9

CDR3 protein: CSAKRPGTSGRTDTGELFF
V gene: TRBV20-1

CDR3 protein: CSARDPDRGNEQYF
V gene: TRBV20-1

CDR3 protein: CASSFYLAGSYEQYF
V gene: TRBV5-6

CDR3 protein: CASRWTGGNTGELFF
V gene: TRBV6-1

CDR3 protein: CASGPGILCYNEQFF
V gene: TRBV5-6

CDR3 protein: CSALNSGRDRDIQYF
V gene: TRBV20-1

CDR3 protein: CASSLSSGGGGETQYF
V gene: TRBV5-1

CDR3 protein: CASRRTMPGELFF
V gene: TRBV6-1

CDR3 protein: CASSNGLEGRRQETQYF
V gene: TRBV21-1

CDR3 protein: CASSESFYRGRLEQYF
V gene: TRBV10-1

CDR3 protein: CASTHTGELFF
V gene: TRBV6-6

CDR3 protein: CASRGQGRETQYF
V gene: TRBV11-2

CDR3 protein: CASSFGTGGRHNEQFF
V gene: TRBV5-1

CDR3 protein: CASRRLMNTEAFF
V gene: TRBV6-1

CDR3 protein: CASSFRGDGNTIYF
V gene: TRBV7-9

CDR3 protein: CASSLGIRTEAFF
V gene: TRBV7-2

CDR3 protein: CSAGRDYGNEQFF
V gene: TRBV20-1

CDR3 protein: CASRPNRPGRLAWHEQYF
V gene: TRBV5-1

CDR3 protein: CSARDSAGTGNQPQHF
V gene: TRBV20-1

CDR3 protein: CASSLLPQTGELFF
V gene: TRBV9

CDR3 protein: CASSLGSGTTDTQYF
V gene: TRBV11-3

CDR3 protein: CAIRDSGNLHEQYF
V gene: TRBV10-3

CDR3 protein: CASSLRGEDEQFF
V gene: TRBV5-1

CDR3 protein: CASSSGQGGGLNQPQHF
V gene: TRBV7-2

CDR3 protein: CSARDMNDLGGPGADEQFF
V gene: TRBV20-1

CDR3 protein: CASSLAGHETQYF
V gene: TRBV5-6

CDR3 protein: CASSLGDRREQFF
V gene: TRBV5-1

CDR3 protein: CASSLSPTGANEKLFF
V gene: TRBV5-5

CDR3 protein: CASSSGTPQDTQYF
V gene: TRBV7-2

CDR3 protein: CASSPLAGMVEQYF
V gene: TRBV12-3/TRBV12-4

CDR3 protein: CSVAGRATGELFF
V gene: TRBV29-1

CDR3 protein: CASAPRNMNTEAFF
V gene: TRBV19

CDR3 protein: CASSSTGGPSREETQYF
V gene: TRBV5-1

CDR3 protein: CASKTNSYEQYF
V gene: TRBV6-2/TRBV6-3

CDR3 protein: CASSSSGTGFYSPLHF
V gene: TRBV5-1

CDR3 protein: CASSEALLGTQYF
V gene: TRBV2

CDR3 protein: CAISVRPGATEAGYTF
V gene: TRBV10-3

CDR3 protein: CASKGQALSYEQYF
V gene: TRBV2

CDR3 protein: CIPDRVNTEAFF
V gene: TRBV20-1

CDR3 protein: CASRRQGTDTQYF
V gene: TRBV7-2

CDR3 protein: CASSLIPGSGYGYTF
V gene: TRBV7-2

CDR3 protein: CASSLVLAGSNEQYF
V gene: TRBV5-1

CDR3 protein: CASSGGGEWFTEAFF
V gene: TRBV5-1

CDR3 protein: CASSFSGPLAKNIQYF
V gene: TRBV7-4

CDR3 protein: CASSPDRGYQPQHF
V gene: TRBV7-2